Each of the 19 T cell receptor beta chains below was sequenced from the same sample in a study of PD-1 blockade in classical Hodgkin lymphoma. Time point defined: cycle 4 day 1 (C4D1), after six to seven weeks of nivolumab. No patient escaped relapse after autologous stem cell transplantation, and brentuximab vedotin exposure varied. Only in-frame clones appear in the TCRdb table, and some are missing; sequencing was by immunoSEQ multiplex PCR. In the table there are approximately 65,000 clones, about 90% of which are singletons. Sequencing used peripheral blood mononuclear cells (PBMCs), obtained before the fourth cycle of nivolumab. The receptors here all came from a human donor with classical Hodgkin lymphoma.

This chain joins TRBV19 and TRBJ1-2; 9 nucleotides align to TRBD1. The germline CDR1 and CDR2 sequences are LNHDA and SQIVND (reference sequence). J was trimmed by 4 bases and V by 6 bases; bases with no gene match: 6. The CDR3 has 14 amino acids. This CDR3 is CASSRDREGYGYTF. The CDR3 DNA reads as TGTGCCAGTAGCCGGGACAGGGAAGGCTATGGCTACACCTTC.

This rearrangement joins TRBV6-5 to TRBJ1-6; possibly TRBD1 for D (6 bases). The CDR3 loop spans 15 amino acids. The ends were cut back, 4 bases at V and 3 bases at J, with 10 bases in the middle. Germline assignment: CDR1 MNHEY and CDR2 SVGAGI. The CDR3 DNA reads as TGTGCCAGCAGTTCCCTGGACAGCTATAATTCACCCCTCCACTTT. This gives the protein CASSSLDSYNSPLHF.

The chain carries TRBV4-1 and TRBJ2-3, with 10 bases matching TRBD2. The CDR3 is 17 residues long. The V and J ends lost 2 bases and 0 bases, in that order; junction bases with no gene match: 5. Per germline, CDR1 MGHRA and CDR2 YSYEKL. The CDR3 DNA reads TGCGCCAGCAGCCAAAGGCTAGCGGGGGCAAGCACAGATACGCAGTATTTT. Translated: CASSQRLAGASTDTQYF.

The V call is TRBV11-3, the J call TRBJ2-1; 7 bases line up with TRBD2. This CDR3 region has 13 residues. V lost 5 bases, J lost 7 bases, and 5 bases stayed unmatched. From germline, CDR1 is SGHNT and CDR2 YENEEA. This CDR3 reads CASSRASGNEQFF. The DNA of the CDR3 is TGTGCCAGCAGCCGGGCTAGCGGTAATGAGCAGTTCTTC.

The gene calls are TRBV5-6 and TRBJ2-7, with TRBD2 identical over 9 bases. V dropped 5 bases and J dropped 2; count of bases not matched to a gene: 8. CDR1 and CDR2 (germline): SGHDT, YYEEEE. This CDR3 comprises 15 residues. This CDR3 is CASSWSGGPTYEQYF. The CDR3 bases are TGTGCCAGCAGTTGGAGCGGGGGGCCGACCTACGAGCAGTACTTC.

Here the CDR3 reads CASSSRDRDTYEQYF. In DNA form, the CDR3 reads TGTGCCAGCAGCTCCCGGGACAGGGACACCTACGAGCAGTACTTC. V and J are TRBV7-9 and TRBJ2-7; 9 nucleotides agree with TRBD1. The CDR3 is 15 residues long. V was clipped by 4 bases and J by 2 bases; unmatched bases: 6. Germline lookup yields CDR1 SEHNR and CDR2 FQNEAQ (reference sequence).

This clone was seen just once. The chain uses TRBV10-1 and TRBJ2-3; D is ambiguous. CDR1 WNHNN and CDR2 SYGVQD come from the germline V gene (reference sequence). V dropped 2 bases and J dropped 4 bases, with 7 bases sitting between them. The CDR3 totals 13 residues. CDR3 in amino acids: CASSEPVADTQYF. The CDR3 nucleotides are TGCGCCAGCAGTGAGCCGGTCGCAGATACGCAGTATTTT.

This chain connects TRBV7-9 to TRBJ1-1; D is uncertain. Trimming removed 0 bases from V and 1 base from J, with 3 bases in between. Germline V gene lookup returns CDR1 SEHNR and CDR2 FQNEAQ (reference sequence). The CDR3 runs 13 residues. The CDR3, as DNA: TGTGCCAGCAGCTTAGCTCAGAACACTGAAGCTTTCTTT. Translating gives CASSLAQNTEAFF.

V gene TRBV6-5 combines with J gene TRBJ2-1; D may be TRBD2 (7 bases). The ends were cut back, 1 base at V and 6 bases at J, with 16 bases in the middle. The CDR3 covers 16 residues. CDR1 and CDR2 from the germline V gene are MNHEY and SVGAGI. CDR3: CASSYFTGWGGNEQFF. Here the CDR3 DNA reads TGTGCCAGCAGTTACTTTACAGGGTGGGGGGGCAATGAGCAGTTCTTC.

A single count supports this clone. This CDR3 is CASGPGNEQFF. The CDR3 DNA sequence: TGTGCCAGCGGACCCGGCAATGAGCAGTTCTTC. The chain combines TRBV2 with TRBJ2-1; D unclear. V was shortened by 8 bases and J by 6 bases, with 8 bases between the two germline ends. The CDR3 is made up of 11 amino acids. Germline assignment: CDR1 SNHLY and CDR2 FYNNEI.

V and J are TRBV28 and TRBJ1-1; the D is unclear. V lost 3 bases to trimming and J lost 3 bases, with 11 bases between them. CDR3 length: 14 amino acids. Germline V gene sequence: CDR1 MDHEN, CDR2 SYDVKM. The CDR3 here is CASSFGRPYTEAFF. Here the CDR3 DNA reads TGTGCCAGCAGTTTCGGTCGACCCTACACTGAAGCTTTCTTT.

This chain connects TRBV11-2 to TRBJ2-5, with TRBD2 matching over 7 bases. Germline loops: CDR1 SGHAT, CDR2 FQNNGV. V trimming: 2 bases; J trimming: 4 bases; junction bases outside the gene matches: 7. CDR3 size: 15 residues. CDR3 nucleotides: TGTGCCAGCAGCTTATACGGGGGGTTGACAGAGACCCAGTACTTC. Residues: CASSLYGGLTETQYF.

This chain joins TRBV13 and TRBJ1-2, with D maybe TRBD1 (5 bases). This CDR3 contains 14 residues. The ends were cut back, 1 base at V and 5 bases at J, with 11 bases in the middle. Germline V gives CDR1 PRHDT, CDR2 FYEKMQ (reference sequence). The chain's CDR3 is CASSLAGKLYGYTF. CDR3 nucleotides: TGTGCCAGCAGCTTAGCAGGGAAGTTGTATGGCTACACCTTC.

The CDR3 spells CASSTGQANQPQHF. The DNA of the CDR3 is TGTGCCAGCAGTACGGGACAGGCGAATCAGCCCCAGCATTTT. The chain employs TRBV6-6 and TRBJ1-5, with TRBD1 identical over 8 bases. Looked up from germline, CDR1 is MNHNY and CDR2 is SVGAGI (reference sequence). The V segment lost 5 bases and the J segment 4 bases; nucleotides outside the gene matches: 4. The CDR3 runs 14 residues.

The CDR3 sequence is CASSFTSGVDNSPLHF. In DNA form, the CDR3 reads TGTGCCAGCAGCTTTACGTCGGGAGTGGATAATTCACCCCTCCACTTT. The chain combines TRBV13 with TRBJ1-6; D ambiguous. CDR1 is PRHDT, CDR2 FYEKMQ, per germline (reference sequence). This CDR3 has 16 amino acids. V shed 3 bases and J shed 5 bases, with 14 bases lying between them. The variable domain in full, with the rest retrieved from reference TRBV13 and TRBJ1-6, is AAGVIQSPRHLIKEKRETATLKCYPIPRHDTVYWYQQGPGQDPQFLISFYEKMQSDKGSIPDRFSAQQFSDYHSELNMSSLELGDSALYFCASSFTSGVDNSPLHFGNGTRLTVT.

CDR3 sequence (DNA): TGTGCCTGGAGTGTTGGACCGATCACTGAAGCTTTCTTT. Translating it yields CAWSVGPITEAFF. The rearrangement uses TRBV30 and TRBJ1-1; no firm D call. This CDR3 is built from 13 residues. Trimming removed 0 bases from V and 4 bases from J, with 9 bases in between. Germline CDR1 GTSNPN, CDR2 SVGIG (reference sequence).

The genes are TRBV2 and TRBJ1-6; TRBD1 matches 11 bases. The CDR3 extends over 18 amino acids. V lost 7 bases and J lost 7; bases outside the gene matches: 15. Per germline, CDR1 SNHLY and CDR2 FYNNEI. This CDR3 reads CASNLEGQGVGQNSPLHF. The CDR3 DNA reads TGTGCCAGCAATTTGGAGGGACAGGGGGTTGGGCAGAATTCACCCCTCCACTTT.

The chain is built from TRBV5-5 and TRBJ1-6; D possibly corresponds to TRBD1 (6 bases). The CDR3 has 16 residues. Trimming shortened V by 3 bases and J by 3 bases, and 13 bases separated the two germline ends. Germline values: CDR1 SGHKS, CDR2 YYEKEE (reference sequence). The CDR3 spells CASSWGTGLYNSPLHF. The CDR3 bases are TGTGCCAGCAGCTGGGGCACAGGGCTCTATAATTCACCCCTCCACTTT.

This chain joins TRBV5-1 and TRBJ1-1; D is unclear. V was shortened by 5 bases and J by 4 bases, with 15 bases between the two germline ends. CDR3 size: 14 residues. Germline V gene sequence: CDR1 SGHRS, CDR2 YFSETQ. CDR3 bases: TGCGCCAGCAGATTTCCGGGCAGGAGCACTGAAGCTTTCTTT. Amino acids: CASRFPGRSTEAFF.